The TCR beta chain under discussion was sequenced for a study of T-cell memory formation after mild COVID-19. Overall study: Clusters of TCRs were largely donor specific. General study points: Among contracting clones, CD4+ were mainly CM/EM and CD8+ enriched in EMRA.

V shed 0 bases and J 1 base; nucleotides not matched to a gene: 7. Germline-derived CDR1 and CDR2 are LNHNV and YYDKDF (reference sequence). This CDR3 is 17 amino acids long. About this clonotype: What it binds is not known.

5'RACE primed at constant segments yielded TCR alpha and TCR beta cDNA libraries bearing sample barcodes and UMIs. TCRdb processed the 5' RACE reads anew with MiXCR; each CDR3 protein has one entry. The repertoire holds around 390,000 distinct CDR3 sequences, with about 16% as singletons. The sequence was collected from a man younger than 35 who had mild COVID-19 (a few samples of this study predate the infection). Cell type and time point are not known. Sequencing was performed on PBMCs or a T cell subset sorted from them (not recorded which). V and J are TRBV15 and TRBJ2-5; 8 bases are shared with TRBD2. The DNA of the CDR3 is TGTGCCACCAGCAGAGATCGGGTTAGCGGGGCCCAAGAGACCCAGTACTTC. Protein sequence: CATSRDRVSGAQETQYF.